This is a list of T cell receptor beta chains from one sample in a study of Graves' ophthalmopathy and Graves' hyperthyroidism. TCRdb analysed the multiplex PCR reads with MiXCR anew, one entry per CDR3 protein. The sample has almost 750,000 distinct CDR3 sequences; 40% are singletons. The material sequenced was peripheral blood. The source of these receptors is an adult man with Graves' ophthalmopathy. CDR3s include the opening cysteine and the closing phenylalanine or tryptophan. Each record gives: CDR3 length, D gene, V gene, clone size, J gene, CDR3 protein, CDR3 DNA. D genes are given only for firm matches. A clone size is listed for some rows: how often the clone was seen (once, few, many), or a class if it is expanded.

14	.	TRBV19	few	TRBJ1-5	CAAGSFYSNQPQHF	TGTGCCGCCGGCAGTTTTTATAGCAATCAGCCCCAGCATTTT
14	TRBD1	TRBV10-3	few	TRBJ1-2	CASRGTGEGGGYTF	TGTGCCAGCAGAGGGACAGGCGAGGGTGGTGGCTACACCTTC
16	.	TRBV9	few	TRBJ1-3	CASSALGGADGNTIYF	TGTGCCAGCAGCGCTCTGGGGGGGGCCGATGGAAACACCATATATTTT
14	.	TRBV20-1	many	TRBJ1-2	CSATPRKGQYGYTF	TGCAGTGCTACCCCGCGGAAGGGACAATATGGCTACACCTTC
14	.	TRBV2	.	TRBJ1-5	CASSVEGYNQPQHF	TGTGCCAGCAGTGTCGAGGGGTACAATCAGCCCCAGCATTTT
12	TRBD1	TRBV7-9	many	TRBJ1-1	CASSTPTGMAFF	TGTGCCAGCAGCACTCCGACAGGGATGGCTTTCTTT
19	TRBD1	TRBV24-1	few	TRBJ1-5	CATSDPGTGGGGSNQPQHF	TGTGCCACCAGTGACCCAGGGACAGGGGGTGGTGGCAGCAATCAGCCCCAGCATTTT
11	.	TRBV20-1	many	TRBJ1-4	CSVNRDEKLFF	TGCAGTGTCAACAGGGACGAAAAACTGTTTTTT
14	.	TRBV28	few	TRBJ1-2	CAGSGRSEAYGYTF	TGTGCCGGATCCGGCCGGTCAGAAGCCTATGGCTACACCTTC
16	.	TRBV7-3	.	TRBJ2-6	CASRRRGFSGANVLTF	TGTGCCAGCAGAAGAAGGGGGTTCTCTGGGGCCAACGTCCTGACTTTC
15	.	TRBV10-3	few	TRBJ1-2	CASRVLDSRNYGYTF	TGTGCCAGCAGGGTACTCGACAGCCGAAACTATGGCTACACCTTC
17	.	TRBV7-6	many	TRBJ1-4	CASSLLGRPGEGEKLFF	TGTGCCAGCAGCTTATTAGGGAGGCCAGGGGAAGGTGAAAAACTGTTTTTT
14	TRBD1	TRBV29-1	many	TRBJ2-7	CSALGQGESYEQYF	TGCAGCGCCCTCGGACAGGGAGAATCCTACGAGCAGTACTTC
15	.	TRBV9	.	TRBJ1-1	CASSVSPYTGTEAFF	TGTGCCAGCAGCGTAAGCCCCTACACTGGCACTGAAGCTTTCTTT
15	TRBD1	TRBV11-2	.	TRBJ2-7	CASSFRGDRGNEQYF	TGTGCCAGCAGCTTTAGGGGGGACAGGGGAAACGAGCAGTACTTC
12	.	TRBV24-1	.	TRBJ2-7	CASSQRTHEQYF	TGTGCCAGCAGCCAAAGGACCCACGAGCAGTACTTC
12	.	TRBV10-3	once	TRBJ1-5	CAISETGAPQHF	TGTGCCATCAGTGAGACCGGTGCGCCCCAGCATTTT
15	TRBD2	TRBV5-4	few	TRBJ2-2	CASSKAGGPDGELFF	TGTGCCAGCAGTAAAGCGGGAGGGCCCGACGGGGAGCTGTTTTTT
16	.	TRBV14	.	TRBJ1-1	CASSQSRGWVKTEAFF	TGTGCCAGCAGCCAATCCCGGGGGTGGGTTAAGACTGAAGCTTTCTTT
13	TRBD1	TRBV5-1	many	TRBJ2-7	CASSWDRAYEQYF	TGCGCCAGCAGCTGGGACAGGGCCTACGAGCAGTACTTC
15	TRBD2	TRBV7-9	many	TRBJ2-5	CASSGLAGGSETQYF	TGTGCCAGCAGTGGACTAGCGGGAGGGAGCGAGACCCAGTACTTC
14	.	TRBV2	.	TRBJ2-5	CASREGSAQETQYF	TGTGCCAGCAGAGAAGGGAGTGCCCAAGAGACCCAGTACTTC
15	TRBD2	TRBV7-2	.	TRBJ2-1	CASSLGTSGNLEQFF	TGTGCCAGCAGCTTGGGGACTAGCGGGAACTTAGAGCAGTTCTTC
12	.	TRBV20-1	.	TRBJ2-5	CSARRLDKPQYF	TGCAGTGCTAGGAGGCTGGATAAGCCCCAGTACTTC
11	.	TRBV7-9	many	TRBJ1-1	CASSLAWEAFF	TGTGCCAGCAGCTTAGCGTGGGAAGCTTTCTTT
14	TRBD2	TRBV5-4	many	TRBJ2-5	CASSEGLLQETQYF	TGTGCCAGCAGCGAGGGACTACTACAAGAGACCCAGTACTTC
13	TRBD1	TRBV20-1	.	TRBJ1-1	CSATGQANTEAFF	TGCAGTGCTACGGGACAGGCGAACACTGAAGCTTTCTTT
15	.	TRBV15	many	TRBJ1-3	CATSRSRGQGNTIYF	TGTGCCACCAGCAGATCCAGGGGTCAGGGAAACACCATATATTTT
13	.	TRBV2	.	TRBJ1-1	CASSLSQGSVAFF	TGTGCCAGCAGTTTATCACAGGGTTCGGTAGCTTTCTTT
13	.	TRBV24-1	.	TRBJ1-2	CATSDPGSYGYTF	TGTGCCACCAGTGACCCCGGGAGCTATGGCTACACCTTC
14	.	TRBV11-3	few	TRBJ1-4	CASSYGEDGEKLFF	TGTGCCAGCAGCTATGGGGAGGATGGAGAAAAACTGTTTTTT
14	.	TRBV7-6	.	TRBJ1-1	CASSPGPKNTEAFF	TGTGCCAGCAGCCCGGGACCGAAGAACACTGAAGCTTTCTTT
13	.	TRBV5-1	many	TRBJ1-2	CASSPGGAYGYTF	TGCGCCAGCAGCCCGGGCGGGGCCTATGGCTACACCTTC
12	.	TRBV19	.	TRBJ1-1	CASSIVNTEAFF	TGTGCCAGTAGTATTGTGAACACTGAAGCTTTCTTT
14	TRBD1	TRBV2	many	TRBJ1-6	CASRPGQGNSPLHF	TGTGCCAGCCGACCGGGACAGGGGAATTCACCCCTCCACTTT
20	TRBD1	TRBV7-2	many	TRBJ1-5	CASSLAALGRGFYSNQPQHF	TGTGCCAGCAGCTTAGCGGCCTTGGGCAGGGGGTTCTATAGCAATCAGCCCCAGCATTTT
15	TRBD1	TRBV11-2	.	TRBJ1-4	CASSPLGTGVEKLFF	TGTGCCAGCAGCCCACTGGGGACAGGGGTTGAAAAACTGTTTTTT
13	.	TRBV20-1	many	TRBJ1-1	CSARESENTEAFF	TGCAGTGCTAGAGAATCAGAGAACACTGAAGCTTTCTTT
13	.	TRBV9	.	TRBJ2-5	CASSWGSIETQYF	TGTGCCAGCAGTTGGGGTTCGATCGAGACCCAGTACTTC
14	TRBD1	TRBV19	.	TRBJ2-2	CASVYRGVAGELFF	TGTGCCAGTGTTTACAGGGGAGTTGCCGGGGAGCTGTTTTTT
14	.	TRBV12-3/TRBV12-4	once	TRBJ1-1	CASSQGLMTTEAFF	TGTGCCAGCAGTCAGGGCCTCATGACCACTGAAGCTTTCTTT
16	.	TRBV10-3	once	TRBJ2-2	CAISEPKGAGTGELFF	TGTGCCATCAGTGAACCCAAGGGCGCGGGCACCGGGGAGCTGTTTTTT
14	.	TRBV25-1	.	TRBJ2-2	CASTPGGGTGELFF	TGTGCCAGCACCCCAGGGGGGGGAACCGGGGAGCTGTTTTTT
13	TRBD2	TRBV7-2	many	TRBJ2-5	CASSSGGEETQYF	TGTGCCAGCAGTAGCGGGGGGGAAGAGACCCAGTACTTC
13	.	TRBV7-9	.	TRBJ1-1	CASSPAWGTEAFF	TGTGCCAGCTCACCAGCGTGGGGCACTGAAGCTTTCTTT
14	.	TRBV20-1	few	TRBJ2-7	CSATTGTRTYEQYF	TGCAGTGCCACGACCGGGACACGTACCTACGAGCAGTACTTC
12	TRBD1	TRBV29-1	once	TRBJ2-5	CSVQTGQETQYF	TGCAGCGTACAGACAGGGCAAGAGACCCAGTACTTC
15	.	TRBV20-1	few	TRBJ1-1	CSAIVGGALNTEAFF	TGCAGTGCTATCGTCGGGGGGGCCCTGAACACTGAAGCTTTCTTT
15	TRBD1	TRBV11-2	few	TRBJ2-7	CASSQSRTGGNEQYF	TGTGCCAGCAGCCAATCCCGGACAGGGGGCAACGAGCAGTACTTC
13	.	TRBV20-1	.	TRBJ2-7	CSARRTDTYEQYF	TGCAGTGCTAGAAGGACAGACACCTACGAGCAGTACTTC
15	TRBD1	TRBV2	few	TRBJ2-7	CASSPGTGDSYEQYF	TGTGCCAGCAGCCCCGGGACAGGGGATTCCTACGAGCAGTACTTC
15	TRBD1	TRBV7-2	many	TRBJ1-4	CASSPPGQGGEKLFF	TGTGCCAGCAGTCCACCGGGACAGGGTGGCGAAAAACTGTTTTTT
13	.	TRBV7-9	many	TRBJ2-7	CASSLVVAYEQYF	TGTGCCAGCAGCTTAGTAGTTGCCTACGAGCAGTACTTC
15	TRBD1	TRBV15	.	TRBJ1-2	CATSRDRGRGEGYTF	TGTGCCACCAGCCGGGACAGGGGACGGGGAGAAGGCTACACCTTC
15	TRBD1	TRBV10-2	.	TRBJ1-2	CASSHDDRVSGGYTF	TGTGCCAGCAGCCACGATGACAGGGTATCGGGTGGCTACACCTTC
11	TRBD1	TRBV29-1	.	TRBJ1-1	CSAPDRPEAFF	TGCAGCGCCCCGGACAGGCCTGAAGCTTTCTTT
15	TRBD1	TRBV7-2	.	TRBJ1-2	CASSAKYRGHFGYTF	TGTGCCAGCAGCGCTAAGTACAGGGGGCACTTTGGCTACACCTTC
16	.	TRBV5-1	few	TRBJ1-2	CASSPAGRPRDYGYTF	TGCGCCAGCAGCCCAGCCGGACGGCCAAGGGACTATGGCTACACCTTC